Listed here are 10 T cell receptor beta chains from one sample, sequenced in a study of control samples from healthy donors and cancer patients. Method: immunoSEQ multiplex PCR; TCRdb's copy keeps in-frame clones and lacks some. The table lists 120,000 to 150,000 clones, roughly 94% of them singletons. Sequenced input: blood. The receptors here all came from a man between 35 and 55 years old in good health.

This clone has just one count. The CDR3 bases are TGTGCCAGCAGCCAATCTCCTAGCGGAAACTCCTACAATGAGCAGTTCTTC. Protein: CASSQSPSGNSYNEQFF. This chain connects TRBV4-2 to TRBJ2-1, with 7 bases that match TRBD2. The CDR3 totals 17 residues. Germline V gene sequence: CDR1 LGHNA, CDR2 YNFKEQ. V dropped 2 bases and J dropped 0; count of bases not matched to a gene: 7.

The chain employs TRBV7-3 and TRBJ2-3; 9 nucleotides align to TRBD2. The trim removed 4 bases at V and 7 bases at J, leaving 3 bases unmatched. CDR1 SGHTA and CDR2 FQGTGA come from the germline V gene. The CDR3 covers 13 residues. The CDR3 loop is CASSSSSGNTQYF. The CDR3 DNA reads as TGTGCCAGCAGCTCCTCTAGCGGGAATACGCAGTATTTT.

This chain uses TRBV6-2 or TRBV6-3 with TRBJ1-5; no clear D gene. CDR1 and CDR2 (germline): MNHEY, SVGEGT. This CDR3 is built from 14 residues. V was pared by 5 bases and J by 1 base, with 9 bases between. In nucleotides, the CDR3 is TGTGCCAGCAGTACCCCGGTAAGCAATCAGCCCCAGCATTTT. It encodes CASSTPVSNQPQHF.

The chain links TRBV28 to TRBJ1-5; D is undetermined. The V end lost 3 bases, the J end lost 11 bases, and 17 bases lay between the germline ends. The CDR3 is 14 amino acids. Germline lookup yields CDR1 MDHEN and CDR2 SYDVKM. The DNA for the CDR3 is TGTGCCAGCAGTTTTTTAACGGTCGGGATGGCCCAGCATTTT. Translating it yields CASSFLTVGMAQHF.

The chain joins TRBV5-6 to TRBJ2-1; D uncertain. The CDR3 totals 15 residues. Germline CDR1 SGHDT, CDR2 YYEEEE. V lost 1 base to trimming and J lost 8 bases, with 16 bases between them. CDR3 coding DNA: TGTGCCAGCAGCTTGATCAGAGCGAAAGTACATGAGCAGTTCTTC. It yields the protein CASSLIRAKVHEQFF.

The chain has TRBV3-1 (or the pseudogene TRBV3-2) and TRBJ1-4, with TRBD1 matching over 8 bases. Per germline, CDR1 LGHDT and CDR2 YNNKEL (reference sequence). This CDR3 region has 15 residues. The junction had 1 base not matched to a gene; V was cut back by 4 bases and J by 0 bases. CDR3 in amino acids: CASSPQGATNEKLFF. The CDR3 nucleotides read TGTGCCAGCAGCCCACAGGGGGCAACTAATGAAAAACTGTTTTTT.

J is TRBJ2-1 and V is TRBV4-2; D possibly uses TRBD1 or TRBD2 (6 bases each). V was shortened by 2 bases and J by 4 bases, with 15 bases between the two germline ends. Germline lookup yields CDR1 LGHNA and CDR2 YNFKEQ. This CDR3 is 16 amino acids long. The CDR3 sequence: CASSQSSGGRYNEQFF. CDR3 sequence (DNA): TGTGCCAGCAGCCAAAGTTCCGGGGGCAGGTACAATGAGCAGTTCTTC.

The CDR3 DNA follows: TGTGCTAGTGGTTTTGGTCAGCAGGGAAATGAGCAGTTCTTC. It yields the protein CASGFGQQGNEQFF. V usage is TRBV12-5 and J usage is TRBJ2-1; the D gene is possibly TRBD1 (5 bases). V was clipped by 3 bases and J by 7 bases, with 13 bases between them. The CDR3 is 14 amino acids. From germline, CDR1 is LGHNT and CDR2 FRNRAP. Using reference TRBV12-5 and TRBJ2-1 for the parts outside the CDR3, the full variable domain is DARVTQTPRHKVTEMGQEVTMRCQPILGHNTVFWYRQTMMQGLELLAYFRNRAPLDDSGMPKDRFSAEMPDATLATLKIQPSEPRDSAVYFCASGFGQQGNEQFFGPGTRLTVL.

The rearrangement joins TRBV5-4 to TRBJ2-7, with D unclear. CDR3 length: 14 residues. Trimming left V 4 bases short and J 2 bases short, with 13 bases between. Germline V lookup: CDR1 SGHNT, CDR2 YYREEE (reference sequence). The CDR3 region has the DNA TGTGCCAGCAGCCCGGAAGGCAGAACCTACGAGCAGTACTTC. It codes for CASSPEGRTYEQYF.

The J gene is TRBJ1-1, the V gene TRBV6-2 or TRBV6-3; a weak D match, TRBD1 (6 bases). This CDR3 has 15 residues. Trimming removed 3 bases from V and 1 base from J, with 12 bases in between. From germline, CDR1 is MNHEY and CDR2 SVGEGT. CDR3 coding DNA: TGTGCCAGCAGTTATAAAGGCAGGGGGAACACTGAAGCTTTCTTT. It translates to CASSYKGRGNTEAFF.